Listed below are T cell receptor beta chains from one sample, sequenced in a study of beta chain features in type 1 diabetes. Measured with immunoSEQ multiplex PCR; TCRdb has only the in-frame clones, and not every one. Among about 180,000 clones listed, roughly 8% were seen once. Source material: central memory CD4+ T cells from blood. The receptors were sampled from a man aged 18 to 29 with type 1 diabetes. CDR3s include the opening cysteine and the closing phenylalanine or tryptophan. The D gene is left open where the match is weak. A clone size is listed for some rows: how often the clone was seen (once, few, many), or a class if it is expanded.

cdr3_length j_call v_call clone_size d_call cdr3_aa cdr3_nt
12 TRBJ2-5 TRBV5-1 - - CASSEGQETQYF TGCGCCAGCAGCGAGGGTCAGGAGACCCAGTACTTC
15 TRBJ2-1 TRBV6-4 few - CASSRQLVGYNEQFF TGTGCCAGCAGCCGACAACTGGTCGGCTACAATGAGCAGTTCTTC
15 TRBJ2-1 TRBV2 many - CASTESGEVYNEQFF TGTGCCAGCACCGAGAGTGGGGAGGTTTACAATGAGCAGTTCTTC
14 TRBJ1-1 TRBV5-1 few TRBD1 CASSPGTGAIEAFF TGCGCCAGCAGCCCCGGGACAGGGGCAATTGAAGCTTTCTTT
16 TRBJ2-1 TRBV5-1 few TRBD1 CASSLVGTAAINEQFF TGCGCCAGCAGCTTGGTCGGGACAGCCGCCATCAATGAGCAGTTCTTC
15 TRBJ2-5 TRBV5-4 - TRBD2 CASSLGTGGPETQYF TGTGCCAGCAGCTTGGGAACGGGGGGGCCAGAGACCCAGTACTTC
13 TRBJ1-1 TRBV29-1 few - CSVRQPLLTEAFF TGCAGCGTAAGACAACCCTTGCTCACTGAAGCTTTCTTT
16 TRBJ2-5 TRBV9 - - CASSAKPGSLQETQYF TGTGCCAGCAGCGCTAAACCGGGGTCCCTACAAGAGACCCAGTACTTC
14 TRBJ2-5 TRBV18 few TRBD2 CASSPTSGEETQYF TGTGCCAGCTCTCCAACTAGCGGTGAAGAGACCCAGTACTTC
10 TRBJ1-2 TRBV2 - - CASSSYGYTF TGTGCCAGCAGCTCCTATGGCTACACCTTC
15 TRBJ2-6 TRBV18 many - CASSRQHSGANVLTF TGTGCCAGCTCCCGACAGCACTCTGGGGCCAACGTCCTGACTTTC
13 TRBJ2-3 TRBV10-3 few TRBD1 CAIKTGAADTQYF TGTGCCATCAAAACAGGGGCGGCAGATACGCAGTATTTT
17 TRBJ2-2 TRBV11-2 few - CASSSLGGTGSTGELFF TGTGCCAGCAGCAGCTTAGGGGGAACAGGGTCTACCGGGGAGCTGTTTTTT
16 TRBJ2-7 TRBV28 - - CASSSPGKSLSYEQYF TGTGCCAGCAGTTCCCCCGGGAAGTCCCTCTCCTACGAGCAGTACTTC
13 TRBJ1-1 TRBV6-4 - - CASSYDRNTEAFF TGTGCCAGCAGTTATGACAGGAACACTGAAGCTTTCTTT
16 TRBJ2-2 TRBV6-5 - TRBD1 CASSYLGTGNTGELFF TGTGCCAGCAGTTACCTTGGGACAGGAAACACCGGGGAGCTGTTTTTT
15 TRBJ2-4 TRBV2 few TRBD1 CASSLSGTGGNIQYF TGTGCCAGCAGTTTGTCCGGGACAGGGGGAAACATTCAGTACTTC
12 TRBJ2-5 TRBV5-4 few - CASSLYQETQYF TGTGCCAGCAGCCTGTACCAAGAGACCCAGTACTTC
13 TRBJ2-1 TRBV7-9 - - CASSPLAYNEQFF TGTGCCAGCAGCCCACTAGCCTACAATGAGCAGTTCTTC
15 TRBJ2-2 TRBV15 many TRBD2 CATSRGGAHTGELFF TGTGCCACCAGCAGGGGAGGGGCACACACCGGGGAGCTGTTTTTT
16 TRBJ2-1 TRBV11-2 - TRBD2 CASSYTSGGAYNEQFF TGTGCCAGCAGCTACACTAGCGGAGGGGCTTACAATGAGCAGTTCTTC
14 TRBJ2-7 TRBV4-3 few - CASSQDRGDYEQYF TGCGCCAGCAGCCAAGACAGGGGGGACTACGAGCAGTACTTC
15 TRBJ2-3 TRBV5-4 few TRBD1 CASSPGTAYTDTQYF TGTGCCAGCAGCCCCGGGACAGCCTACACAGATACGCAGTATTTT
14 TRBJ2-7 TRBV5-6 - TRBD1 CASTHRGQLYEQYF TGTGCCAGCACACACAGGGGGCAGCTTTACGAGCAGTACTTC
15 TRBJ1-3 TRBV5-1 few - CASSPPRGAGNTIYF TGCGCCAGCAGCCCGCCCCGGGGGGCAGGAAACACCATATATTTT
14 TRBJ2-7 TRBV7-2 - - CASSLYGRGYEQYF TGTGCCAGCAGCTTATACGGCAGGGGCTACGAGCAGTACTTC
12 TRBJ1-1 TRBV27 - TRBD1 CASSGTGGEAFF TGTGCCAGCAGCGGGACAGGGGGCGAAGCTTTCTTT
15 TRBJ2-1 TRBV7-2 few TRBD2 CASSFSGGGYNEQFF TGTGCCAGCAGCTTTAGCGGGGGGGGCTACAATGAGCAGTTCTTC
14 TRBJ2-5 TRBV4-3 - - CASSRQEVEETQYF TGCGCCAGCAGCCGACAGGAGGTGGAAGAGACCCAGTACTTC
13 TRBJ1-2 TRBV28 few - CASSLFEGDGYTF TGTGCCAGCAGTTTATTCGAAGGGGATGGCTACACCTTC
15 TRBJ2-5 TRBV28 many TRBD1 CASRSPYRGGETQYF TGTGCCAGCAGGTCTCCTTACAGGGGTGGAGAGACCCAGTACTTC
17 TRBJ2-7 TRBV4-3 - TRBD1 CASSRYYVGTGVHEQYF TGCGCCAGCAGTCGTTATTATGTGGGGACAGGGGTCCACGAGCAGTACTTC
13 TRBJ1-1 TRBV30 - - CAWSQPMRGEAFF TGTGCCTGGAGCCAACCCATGCGGGGTGAAGCTTTCTTT
13 TRBJ2-5 TRBV7-2 few - CASSLDAEMAQYF TGTGCCAGCAGCTTAGATGCCGAGATGGCCCAGTACTTC
15 TRBJ1-1 TRBV6-6 few TRBD1 CASSSPTGSHTEAFF TGTGCCAGCAGTTCCCCGACAGGGAGCCACACTGAAGCTTTCTTT
17 TRBJ2-1 TRBV5-1 - - CASSLERTVRAYNEQFF TGCGCCAGCAGCTTGGAGAGGACAGTTCGCGCCTACAATGAGCAGTTCTTC
15 TRBJ2-2 TRBV2 - TRBD2 CASSPSGSDTGELFF TGTGCCAGCAGTCCAAGCGGGAGTGACACCGGGGAGCTGTTTTTT
12 TRBJ1-4 TRBV29-1 - - CSVGQHNEKLFF TGCAGCGTCGGACAGCATAATGAAAAACTGTTTTTT
15 TRBJ2-2 TRBV6-4 few - CASGEDTPGPGELFF TGTGCCAGCGGCGAGGACACTCCCGGCCCCGGGGAGCTGTTTTTT
14 TRBJ2-5 TRBV7-9 - - CASSAEGYLGTQYF TGTGCCAGCAGTGCTGAGGGATACCTTGGGACCCAGTACTTC
15 TRBJ2-5 TRBV7-9 - - CASSLEAGYQETQYF TGTGCCAGCAGCTTAGAGGCAGGCTATCAAGAGACCCAGTACTTC
15 TRBJ2-3 TRBV19 - TRBD1 CASSVGQSQPDTQYF TGTGCCAGTAGTGTGGGACAGTCCCAACCGGATACGCAGTATTTT
16 TRBJ2-5 TRBV27 few TRBD2 CASSWYSGGAQETQYF TGTGCCAGCAGTTGGTATAGCGGGGGGGCCCAGGAGACCCAGTACTTC
16 TRBJ1-5 TRBV2 - TRBD1 CASSFRDPTGGQPQHF TGTGCCAGCAGTTTCCGCGATCCGACAGGGGGTCAGCCCCAGCATTTT
14 TRBJ1-2 TRBV2 - - CASSEAGRGRGYTF TGTGCCAGCAGTGAAGCGGGAAGGGGCAGGGGCTACACCTTC